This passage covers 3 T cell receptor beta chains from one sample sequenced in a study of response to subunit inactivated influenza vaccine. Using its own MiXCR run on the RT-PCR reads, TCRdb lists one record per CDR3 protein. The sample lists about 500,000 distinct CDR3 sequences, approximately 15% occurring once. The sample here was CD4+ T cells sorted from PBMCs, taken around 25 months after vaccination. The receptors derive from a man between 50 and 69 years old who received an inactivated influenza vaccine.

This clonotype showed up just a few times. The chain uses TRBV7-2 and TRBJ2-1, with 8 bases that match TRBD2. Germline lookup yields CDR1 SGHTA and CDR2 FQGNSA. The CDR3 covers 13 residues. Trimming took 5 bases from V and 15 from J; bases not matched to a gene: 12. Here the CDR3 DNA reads TGTGCCAGCAGCGACGTCTTCGGGAGGGGGAGGTTCTTC. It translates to CASSDVFGRGRFF.

The chain's CDR3 is CASRNERGLNEQFF. For the CDR3, the DNA is TGCGCCAGCAGGAACGAGAGGGGGCTAAATGAGCAGTTCTTC. The chain carries TRBV5-1 and TRBJ2-1; 7 bases align to TRBD1. The CDR3 has 14 residues. V was pared by 5 bases and J by 7 bases, with 9 bases of the junction left unmatched. From germline, CDR1 is SGHRS and CDR2 YFSETQ.

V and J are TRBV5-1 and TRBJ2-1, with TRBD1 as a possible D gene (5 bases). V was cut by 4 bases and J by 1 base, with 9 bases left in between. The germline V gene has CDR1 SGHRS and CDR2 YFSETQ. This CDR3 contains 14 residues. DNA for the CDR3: TGCGCCAGCAGCCTGGGGCCGTCCTACAATGAGCAGTTCTTC. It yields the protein CASSLGPSYNEQFF.